This is a list of T cell receptor beta chains from one sample in a study of T cells in Graves' hyperthyroidism and ophthalmopathy. Each CDR3 protein is one row after TCRdb ran MiXCR on the multiplex PCR reads. The table records around 400,000 distinct CDR3 sequences, around a sixth of them present only once. The sequenced sample was blood. These receptors came from a woman aged 18-30 years with Graves' hyperthyroidism that later progressed to Graves' ophthalmopathy. Each CDR3 is given with its conserved first and last residue. The order of the fields is J gene, V gene, CDR3 protein.

j_call: TRBJ2-3
v_call: TRBV11-3
cdr3_aa: CASSAKPGLGTDTQYF

j_call: TRBJ2-5
v_call: TRBV3-1
cdr3_aa: CASSQNRDGGTETQYF

j_call: TRBJ1-1
v_call: TRBV3-1
cdr3_aa: CASSQQGYEAFF

j_call: TRBJ1-4
v_call: TRBV28
cdr3_aa: CASTDTATNEKLFF

j_call: TRBJ1-5
v_call: TRBV7-2
cdr3_aa: CASSSEIGGLYQPQHF

j_call: TRBJ1-1
v_call: TRBV7-9
cdr3_aa: CASTTGSIVNTEAFF

j_call: TRBJ1-1
v_call: TRBV9
cdr3_aa: CASSGGAEAFF

j_call: TRBJ2-5
v_call: TRBV20-1
cdr3_aa: CSARVRDHALLTQYF

j_call: TRBJ2-2
v_call: TRBV27
cdr3_aa: CASSSLAGDGTGELFF

j_call: TRBJ2-3
v_call: TRBV12-3/TRBV12-4
cdr3_aa: CASSTRLGTDAPDTQYF

j_call: TRBJ2-5
v_call: TRBV12-3/TRBV12-4
cdr3_aa: CASSLKGQGRGWGETQYF

j_call: TRBJ2-3
v_call: TRBV11-2
cdr3_aa: CASSQTRDRGQETQYF

j_call: TRBJ2-7
v_call: TRBV28
cdr3_aa: CASSSTREQYF

j_call: TRBJ2-5
v_call: TRBV20-1
cdr3_aa: CSVARTGRKTQYF

j_call: TRBJ2-2
v_call: TRBV29-1
cdr3_aa: CSVSHNTGELFF

j_call: TRBJ2-7
v_call: TRBV6-1
cdr3_aa: CASRVLGTGQASYEQYF

j_call: TRBJ1-1
v_call: TRBV19
cdr3_aa: CASSIWGATRRNTEAFF

j_call: TRBJ1-2
v_call: TRBV4-1
cdr3_aa: CASSQAHTGKNGYTF

j_call: TRBJ2-7
v_call: TRBV27
cdr3_aa: CASSFGRDSSYEQYF

j_call: TRBJ2-3
v_call: TRBV20-1
cdr3_aa: CSAQGRLDGTDTQYF

j_call: TRBJ2-2
v_call: TRBV12-3/TRBV12-4
cdr3_aa: CASSLRDSANTGELFF

j_call: TRBJ2-1
v_call: TRBV19
cdr3_aa: CASSFLAGGDDEQFF

j_call: TRBJ2-7
v_call: TRBV6-1
cdr3_aa: CASRETGGNSYEQYF

j_call: TRBJ2-7
v_call: TRBV2
cdr3_aa: CASTRDRVTYEQYF

j_call: TRBJ2-3
v_call: TRBV7-6
cdr3_aa: CASSLFSWMGAGGSTDTQYF

j_call: TRBJ2-2
v_call: TRBV9
cdr3_aa: CASSLAGQGANTGELFF

j_call: TRBJ1-2
v_call: TRBV20-1
cdr3_aa: CSASTALYGYTF

j_call: TRBJ1-1
v_call: TRBV28
cdr3_aa: CASRPRYTEAFF

j_call: TRBJ2-4
v_call: TRBV27
cdr3_aa: CASSDQGALPILAKNIQYF

j_call: TRBJ2-5
v_call: TRBV5-5
cdr3_aa: CASSQDRGRETQYF

j_call: TRBJ2-2
v_call: TRBV19
cdr3_aa: CASSIGEEAGELFF

j_call: TRBJ2-3
v_call: TRBV7-9
cdr3_aa: CASSKAGRDTQYF

j_call: TRBJ2-3
v_call: TRBV14
cdr3_aa: CASSQARRTDTQYF

j_call: TRBJ2-5
v_call: TRBV6-1
cdr3_aa: CASSVTPEGAETQYF

j_call: TRBJ2-1
v_call: TRBV7-9
cdr3_aa: CASSSPTGTSYNEQFF

j_call: TRBJ2-7
v_call: TRBV4-2
cdr3_aa: CASSHNSGRSGEQYF

j_call: TRBJ1-6
v_call: TRBV25-1
cdr3_aa: CASRDSYNSPLHF

j_call: TRBJ2-1
v_call: TRBV3-1
cdr3_aa: CASSGAGHSYNEQFF

j_call: TRBJ1-5
v_call: TRBV15
cdr3_aa: CATSREHAINQPQHF

j_call: TRBJ2-5
v_call: TRBV7-9
cdr3_aa: CASSLTGTFQETQYF